The source of this T cell receptor (beta chain) is a study of blood T cell repertoires in COVID-19. Across the whole study: T cells, B-cell-depleted T cells, or PBMCs provided the cDNA or gDNA that served as material.

Original data processing: Estimation of nucleated cell counts relied on the amplification of reference gene primers. Libraries were prepared by immunoSEQ multiplex PCR; TCRdb keeps only in-frame clonotypes and omits some of them. The DNA gave D and trimming, while V, J and clone size come from that table. This table holds about 37,000 clones, 75% to 90% found once. J gave up 2 bases and V 1 base, and 8 bases lay outside the gene matches. The CDR3 consists of 17 residues. Germline values: CDR1 SGHAT, CDR2 FQNNGV. V usage is TRBV11-2 and J usage is TRBJ2-5; 9 nucleotides agree with TRBD1. The sample taken for sequencing was peripheral blood. This receptor was obtained from a human donor in a cohort sampled during active COVID-19. The chain's CDR3 is CASSLGPFGTGQETQYF. The CDR3 bases are TGTGCCAGCAGCTTAGGGCCTTTCGGGACAGGGCAAGAGACCCAGTACTTC.